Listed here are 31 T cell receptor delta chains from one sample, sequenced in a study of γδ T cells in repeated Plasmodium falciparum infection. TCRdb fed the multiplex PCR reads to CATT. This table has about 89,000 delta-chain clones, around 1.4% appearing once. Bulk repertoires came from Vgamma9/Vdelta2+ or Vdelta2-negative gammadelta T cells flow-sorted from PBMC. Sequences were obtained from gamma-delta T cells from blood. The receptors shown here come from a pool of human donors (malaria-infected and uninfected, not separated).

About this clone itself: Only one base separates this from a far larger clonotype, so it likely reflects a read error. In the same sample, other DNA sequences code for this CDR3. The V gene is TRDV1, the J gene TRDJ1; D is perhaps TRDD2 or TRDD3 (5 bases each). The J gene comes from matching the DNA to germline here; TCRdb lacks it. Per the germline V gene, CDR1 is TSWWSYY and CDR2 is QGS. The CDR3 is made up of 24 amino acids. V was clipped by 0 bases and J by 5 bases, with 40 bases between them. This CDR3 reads CALGELDKGKKSLSLLTQSDKLIF. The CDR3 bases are TGTGCTCTTGGGGAACTAGATAAGGGGAAGAAGAGCCTATCCCTTCTCACACAGAGTGATAAACTCATCTTT.

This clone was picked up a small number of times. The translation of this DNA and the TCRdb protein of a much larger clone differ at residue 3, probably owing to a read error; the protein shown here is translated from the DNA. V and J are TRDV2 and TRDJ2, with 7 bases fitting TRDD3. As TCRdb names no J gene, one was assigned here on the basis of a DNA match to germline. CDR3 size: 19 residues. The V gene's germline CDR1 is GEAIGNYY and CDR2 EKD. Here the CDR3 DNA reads TGTGCCCGTGACACCGACGTCCCAACCCGTACTGGGGAAACAGCACAACTCTTCTTT. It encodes CARDTDVPTRTGETAQLFF.

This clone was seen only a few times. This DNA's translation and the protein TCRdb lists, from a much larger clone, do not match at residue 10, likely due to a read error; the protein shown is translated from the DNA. CDR3 coding DNA: TGTGCTCTTGGGGAACCGCAATCCTTCTCTCCAAACTGGGGGATAGCCCCCGCCGATAAACTCATCTTT. This codes for CALGEPQSFSPNWGIAPADKLIF. The J gene corresponds to TRDJ1; a V gene call is absent; TRDD3, the D gene given by the table, was not confirmed from the DNA. The CDR3 length is 23 residues.

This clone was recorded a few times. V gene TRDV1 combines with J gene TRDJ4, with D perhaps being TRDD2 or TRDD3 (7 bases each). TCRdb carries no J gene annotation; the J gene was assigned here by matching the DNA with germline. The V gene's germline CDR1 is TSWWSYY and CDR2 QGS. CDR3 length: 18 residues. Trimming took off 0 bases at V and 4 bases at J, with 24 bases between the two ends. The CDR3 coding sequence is TGTGCTCTTGGGGAACTAGGGATTCCTACTGGGGACTTAGAACCCCTGATCTTT. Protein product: CALGELGIPTGDLEPLIF.

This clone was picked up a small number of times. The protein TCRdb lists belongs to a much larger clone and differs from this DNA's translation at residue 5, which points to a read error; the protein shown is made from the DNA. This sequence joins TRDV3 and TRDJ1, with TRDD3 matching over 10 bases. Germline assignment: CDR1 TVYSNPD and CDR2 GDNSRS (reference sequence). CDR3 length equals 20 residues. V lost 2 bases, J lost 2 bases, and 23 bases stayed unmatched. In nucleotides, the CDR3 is TGTGCCTTTCCCCCCCAATTTACTGGGGGATCCGCTGGGGGAACCGATAAACTCATCTTT. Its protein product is CAFPPQFTGGSAGGTDKLIF.

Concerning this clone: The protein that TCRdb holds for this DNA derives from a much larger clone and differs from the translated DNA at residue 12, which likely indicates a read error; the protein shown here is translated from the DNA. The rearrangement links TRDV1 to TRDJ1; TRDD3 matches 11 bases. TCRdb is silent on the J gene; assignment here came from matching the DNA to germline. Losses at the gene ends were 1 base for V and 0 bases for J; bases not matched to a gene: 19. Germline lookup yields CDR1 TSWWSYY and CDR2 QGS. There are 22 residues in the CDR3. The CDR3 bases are TGTGCTCTTGGGGAACGTAGTTACTGGGGGATATACCCTCCGCCGTACACCGATAAACTCATCTTT. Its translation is CALGERSYWGIYPPPYTDKLIF.

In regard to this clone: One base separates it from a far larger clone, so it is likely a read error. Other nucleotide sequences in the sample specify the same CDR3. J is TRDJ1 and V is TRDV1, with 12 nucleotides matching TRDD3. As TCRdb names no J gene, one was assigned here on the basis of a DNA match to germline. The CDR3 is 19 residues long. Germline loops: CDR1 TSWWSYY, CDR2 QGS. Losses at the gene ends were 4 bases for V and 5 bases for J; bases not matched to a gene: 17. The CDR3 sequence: CALGGWYWGIPGPSDKLIF. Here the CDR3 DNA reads TGTGCTCTTGGGGGATGGTACTGGGGGATACCCGGCCCGTCTGATAAACTCATCTTT.

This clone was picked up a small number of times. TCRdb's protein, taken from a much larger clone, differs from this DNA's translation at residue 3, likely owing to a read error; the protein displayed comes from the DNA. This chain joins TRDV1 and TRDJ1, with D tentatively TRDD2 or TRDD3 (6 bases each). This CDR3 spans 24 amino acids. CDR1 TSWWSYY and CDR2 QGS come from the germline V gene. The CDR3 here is CAPGVTSYFGSNTGRLGYTDKLIF. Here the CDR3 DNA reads TGTGCTCCTGGGGTCACCTCCTACTTCGGATCAAATACTGGGCGACTAGGGTACACCGATAAACTCATCTTT.

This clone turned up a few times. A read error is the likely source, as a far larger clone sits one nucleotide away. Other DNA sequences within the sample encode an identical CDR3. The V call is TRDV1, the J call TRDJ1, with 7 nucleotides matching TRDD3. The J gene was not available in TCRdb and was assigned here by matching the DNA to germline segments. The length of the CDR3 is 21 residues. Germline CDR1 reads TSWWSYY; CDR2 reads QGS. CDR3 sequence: CALGELLLSSGGTWGTDKLIF. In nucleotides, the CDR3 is TGCGCTCTTGGGGAACTATTACTGTCGAGCGGGGGAACCTGGGGGACCGATAAACTCATCTTT.

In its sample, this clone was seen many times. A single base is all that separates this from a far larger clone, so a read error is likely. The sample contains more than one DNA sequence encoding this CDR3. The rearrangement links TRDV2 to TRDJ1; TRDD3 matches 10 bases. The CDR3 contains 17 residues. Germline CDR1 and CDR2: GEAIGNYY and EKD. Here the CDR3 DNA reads TGTGCCTGTGCTTCCCTTACTGGGGGATCTTACACCGATAAGCTCATCTTT. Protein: CACASLTGGSYTDKLIF.

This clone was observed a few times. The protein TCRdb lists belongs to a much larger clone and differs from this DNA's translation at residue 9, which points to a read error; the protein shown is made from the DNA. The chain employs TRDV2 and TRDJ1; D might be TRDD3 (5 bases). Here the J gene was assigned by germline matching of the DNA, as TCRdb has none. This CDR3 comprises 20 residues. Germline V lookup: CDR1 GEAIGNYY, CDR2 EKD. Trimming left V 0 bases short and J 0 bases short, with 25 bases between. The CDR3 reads CACDTVKGASRISYTDKLIF. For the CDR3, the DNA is TGTGCCTGTGACACCGTGAAGGGGGCTTCAAGGATCTCGTACACCGATAAACTCATCTTT.

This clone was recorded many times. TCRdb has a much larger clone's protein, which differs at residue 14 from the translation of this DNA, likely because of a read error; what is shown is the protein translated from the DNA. The CDR3 DNA sequence: TGTGCCTGTGACACCGCGGGATACCCGAAAAGCTCCTGGGGCACCCGACAGATGTTTTTC. It encodes CACDTAGYPKSSWGTRQMFF. The rearrangement uses TRDV2 and TRDJ3; 7 bases are a match to TRDD3. Germline V gives CDR1 GEAIGNYY, CDR2 EKD. This CDR3 spans 20 amino acids.

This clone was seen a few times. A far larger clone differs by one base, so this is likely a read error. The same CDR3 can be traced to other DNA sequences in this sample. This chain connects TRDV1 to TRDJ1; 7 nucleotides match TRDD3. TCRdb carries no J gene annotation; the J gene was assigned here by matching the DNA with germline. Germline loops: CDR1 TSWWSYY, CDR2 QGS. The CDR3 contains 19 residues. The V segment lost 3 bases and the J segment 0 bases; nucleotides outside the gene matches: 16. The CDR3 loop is CALGDSHRSGYVYTDKLIF. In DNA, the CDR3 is TGTGCTCTTGGGGACTCCCACCGAAGTGGATACGTATACACCGATAAACTCATCTTT.

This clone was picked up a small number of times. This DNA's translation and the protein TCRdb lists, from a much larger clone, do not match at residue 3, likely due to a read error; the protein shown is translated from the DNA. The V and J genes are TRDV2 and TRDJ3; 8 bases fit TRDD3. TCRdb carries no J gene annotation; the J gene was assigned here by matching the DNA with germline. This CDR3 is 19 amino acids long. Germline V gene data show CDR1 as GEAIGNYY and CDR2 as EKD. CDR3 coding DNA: TGTGCCCGTGACCTTTACTGGGGGGTGCAATTCTGGGACACCCGACAGATGTTTTTC. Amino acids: CARDLYWGVQFWDTRQMFF.

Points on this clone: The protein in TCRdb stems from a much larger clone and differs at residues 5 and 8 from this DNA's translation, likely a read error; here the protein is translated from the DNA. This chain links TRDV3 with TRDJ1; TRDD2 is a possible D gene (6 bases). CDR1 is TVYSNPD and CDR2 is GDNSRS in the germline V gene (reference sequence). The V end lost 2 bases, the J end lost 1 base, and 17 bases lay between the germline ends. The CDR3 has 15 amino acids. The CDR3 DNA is TGTGCCTTTTATGCTCCTACCGCACGCACCGATAAACTCATCTTT. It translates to CAFYAPTARTDKLIF.

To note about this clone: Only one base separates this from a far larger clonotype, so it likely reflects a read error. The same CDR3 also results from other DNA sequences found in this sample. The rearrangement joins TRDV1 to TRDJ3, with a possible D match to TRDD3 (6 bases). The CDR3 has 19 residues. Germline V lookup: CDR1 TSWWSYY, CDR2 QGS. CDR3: CALGKPWGLSSWDTRQMFF. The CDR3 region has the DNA TGTGCCCTTGGGAAGCCCTGGGGCCTCAGCTCCTGGGACACCCGACAGATGTTTTTC.

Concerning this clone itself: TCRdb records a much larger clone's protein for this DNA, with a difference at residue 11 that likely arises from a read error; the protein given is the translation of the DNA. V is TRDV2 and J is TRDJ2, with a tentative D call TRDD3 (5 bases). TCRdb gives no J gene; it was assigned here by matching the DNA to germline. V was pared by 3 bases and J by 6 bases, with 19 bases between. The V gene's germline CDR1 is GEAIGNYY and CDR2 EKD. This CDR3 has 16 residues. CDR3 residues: CACDRQMGKQPAQLFF. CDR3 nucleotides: TGTGCCTGTGACCGACAAATGGGGAAACAGCCAGCACAACTCTTCTTT.

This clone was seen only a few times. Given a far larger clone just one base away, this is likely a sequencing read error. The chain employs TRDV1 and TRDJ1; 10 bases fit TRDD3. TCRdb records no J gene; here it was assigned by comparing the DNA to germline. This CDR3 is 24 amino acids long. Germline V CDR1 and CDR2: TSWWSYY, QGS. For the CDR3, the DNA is TGCGCTCTTGGGGAATTAGCCTCCGATACTGGGGGATGCCGGATTAGGAGAGGCACCGATAAACTCATCTTT. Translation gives CALGELASDTGGCRIRRGTDKLIF.

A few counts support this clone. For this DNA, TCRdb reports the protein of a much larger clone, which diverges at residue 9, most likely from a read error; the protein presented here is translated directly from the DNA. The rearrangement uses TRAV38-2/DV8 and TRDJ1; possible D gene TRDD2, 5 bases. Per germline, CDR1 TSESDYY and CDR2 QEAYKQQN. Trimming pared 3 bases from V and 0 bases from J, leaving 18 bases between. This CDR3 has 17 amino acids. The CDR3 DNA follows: TGTGCTTATAGGACCCACCCTACGTCCCCCTACACCGATAAACTCATCTTT. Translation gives CAYRTHPTSPYTDKLIF.

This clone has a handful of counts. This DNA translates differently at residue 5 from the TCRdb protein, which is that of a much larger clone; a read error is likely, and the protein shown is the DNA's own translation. The CDR3 spells CACDGIRTDKLIF. In nucleotides, the CDR3 is TGTGCCTGTGACGGGATACGCACCGATAAACTCATCTTT. This chain uses TRDV2 with TRDJ1; 8 nucleotides line up with TRDD3. In the absence of a J gene in TCRdb, the DNA was matched to germline to assign it here. J lost 1 base, V lost 3 bases, and 0 bases had no gene match. This CDR3 contains 13 residues. CDR1 is GEAIGNYY and CDR2 is EKD in the germline V gene.

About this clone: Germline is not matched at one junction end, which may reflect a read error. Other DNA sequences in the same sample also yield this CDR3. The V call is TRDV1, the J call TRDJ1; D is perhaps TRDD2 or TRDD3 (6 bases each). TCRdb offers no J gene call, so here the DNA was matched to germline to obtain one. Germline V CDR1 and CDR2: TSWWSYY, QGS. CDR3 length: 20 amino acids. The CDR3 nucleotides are TGTGCCCTTGGGGAACTTCCTTTCCCCTGTCGGGATATGTACACCGATAAACTCATCTTT. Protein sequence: CALGELPFPCRDMYTDKLIF.

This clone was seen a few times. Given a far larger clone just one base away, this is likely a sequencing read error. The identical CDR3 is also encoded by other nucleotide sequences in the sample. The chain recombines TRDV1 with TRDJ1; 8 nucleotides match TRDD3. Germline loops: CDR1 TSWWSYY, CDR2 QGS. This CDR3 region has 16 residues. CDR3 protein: CALGELAPLGDYKLIF. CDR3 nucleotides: TGTGCTCTTGGGGAACTAGCACCCCTGGGGGACTATAAACTCATCTTC.

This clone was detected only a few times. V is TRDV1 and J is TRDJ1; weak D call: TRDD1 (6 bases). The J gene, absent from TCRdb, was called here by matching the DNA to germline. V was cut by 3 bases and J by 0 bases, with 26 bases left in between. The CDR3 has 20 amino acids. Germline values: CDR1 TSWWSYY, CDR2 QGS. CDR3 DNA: TGTGCTCTTGGGGAGCCCACCCTCCGGACAAAAATAGGGGACACCGATAAACTCATCTTT. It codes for CALGEPTLRTKIGDTDKLIF.

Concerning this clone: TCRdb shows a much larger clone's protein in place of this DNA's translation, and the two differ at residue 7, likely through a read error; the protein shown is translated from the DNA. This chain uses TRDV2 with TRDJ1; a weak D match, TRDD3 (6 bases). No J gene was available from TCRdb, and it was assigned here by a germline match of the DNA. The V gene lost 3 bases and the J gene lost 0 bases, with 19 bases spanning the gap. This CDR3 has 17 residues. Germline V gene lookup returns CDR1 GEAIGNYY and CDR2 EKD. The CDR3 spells CACDLLVGGPYTDKLIF. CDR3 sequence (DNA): TGTGCCTGTGACCTTCTCGTTGGGGGCCCGTACACCGATAAACTCATCTTT.

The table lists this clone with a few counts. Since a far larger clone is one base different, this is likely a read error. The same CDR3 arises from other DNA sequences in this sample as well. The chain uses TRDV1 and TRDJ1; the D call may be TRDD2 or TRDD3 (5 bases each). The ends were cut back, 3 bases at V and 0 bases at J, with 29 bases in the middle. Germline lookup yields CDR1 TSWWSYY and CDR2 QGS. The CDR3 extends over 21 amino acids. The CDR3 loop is CALGDHLPTGVPLRDTDKLIF. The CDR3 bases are TGTGCTCTTGGGGATCACCTCCCTACGGGGGTCCCACTGAGGGACACCGATAAACTCATCTTT.

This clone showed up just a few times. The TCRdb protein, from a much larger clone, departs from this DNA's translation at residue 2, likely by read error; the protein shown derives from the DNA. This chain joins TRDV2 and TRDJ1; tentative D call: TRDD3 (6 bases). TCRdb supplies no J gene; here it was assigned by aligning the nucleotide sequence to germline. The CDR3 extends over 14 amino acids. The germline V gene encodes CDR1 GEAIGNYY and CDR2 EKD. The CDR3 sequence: CSCDAIGGKDKLIF. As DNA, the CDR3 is TGTTCCTGTGACGCCATAGGGGGAAAGGATAAACTCATCTTT.

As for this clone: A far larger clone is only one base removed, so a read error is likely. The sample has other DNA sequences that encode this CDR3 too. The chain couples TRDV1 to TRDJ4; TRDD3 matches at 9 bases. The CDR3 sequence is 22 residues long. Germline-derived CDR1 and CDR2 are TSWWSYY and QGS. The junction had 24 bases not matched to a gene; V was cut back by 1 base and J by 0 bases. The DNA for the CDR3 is TGTGCTCTTGGGGAACCATCCCATGGCCTGCGTACCTGGGGGATCCCAACCAGACCCCTGATCTTT. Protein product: CALGEPSHGLRTWGIPTRPLIF.

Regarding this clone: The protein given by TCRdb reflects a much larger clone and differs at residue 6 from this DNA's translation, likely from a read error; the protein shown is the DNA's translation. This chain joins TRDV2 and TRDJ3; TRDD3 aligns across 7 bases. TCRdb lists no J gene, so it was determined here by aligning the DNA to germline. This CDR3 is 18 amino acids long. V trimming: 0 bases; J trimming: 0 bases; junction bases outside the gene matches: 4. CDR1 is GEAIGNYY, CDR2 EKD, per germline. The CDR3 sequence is CACDTEWGSSWDTRQMFF. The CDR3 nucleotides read TGTGCCTGTGACACCGAGTGGGGGAGCTCCTGGGACACCCGACAGATGTTTTTC.

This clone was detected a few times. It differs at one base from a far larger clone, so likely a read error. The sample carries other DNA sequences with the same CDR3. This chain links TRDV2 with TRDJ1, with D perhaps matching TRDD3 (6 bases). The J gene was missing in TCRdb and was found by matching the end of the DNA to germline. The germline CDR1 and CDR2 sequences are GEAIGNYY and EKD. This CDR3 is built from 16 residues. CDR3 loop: CACDTVSGIDSPKLIF. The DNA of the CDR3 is TGTGCCTGCGACACCGTATCGGGGATCGATTCTCCCAAACTCATCTTT.

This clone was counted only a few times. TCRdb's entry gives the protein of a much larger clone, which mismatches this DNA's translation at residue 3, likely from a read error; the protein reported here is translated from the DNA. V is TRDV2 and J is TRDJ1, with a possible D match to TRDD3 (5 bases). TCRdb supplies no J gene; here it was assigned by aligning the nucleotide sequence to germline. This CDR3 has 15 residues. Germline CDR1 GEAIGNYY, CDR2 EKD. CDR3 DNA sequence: TGTGCCCGTGATCTCCTCGGGGAAGGGGTCGATAAACTCATCTTT. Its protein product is CARDLLGEGVDKLIF.

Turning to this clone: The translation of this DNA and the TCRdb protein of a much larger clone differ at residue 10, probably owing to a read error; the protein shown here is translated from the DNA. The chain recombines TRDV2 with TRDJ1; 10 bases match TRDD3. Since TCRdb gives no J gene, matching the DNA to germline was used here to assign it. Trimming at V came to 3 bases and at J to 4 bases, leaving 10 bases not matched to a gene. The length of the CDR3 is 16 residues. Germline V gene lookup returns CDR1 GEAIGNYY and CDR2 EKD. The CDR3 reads CACDGMGDTTLDKLIF. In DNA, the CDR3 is TGTGCCTGTGACGGGATGGGGGATACCACCCTCGATAAACTCATCTTT.